This TCR beta chain was sequenced during a study of beta chain features in type 1 diabetes. About the study: Examined across all samples were roughly 100 million sorted cells.

Study findings and constraints: Researchers report that Type 1 diabetes patients had moderately but significantly shorter TCRB CDR3s across all four CD4+ subsets. Sequencing of cDNA might inflate the share of cells that strongly express TCR. Any role of HLA type in TCRB rearrangement remained unresolved here.

All sorted populations exceeded 95% purity. Sequenced material consisted of expressed TCRB transcripts (all of the isolated RNA was reverse transcribed). Here immunoSEQ multiplex PCR was the method, and the copy in TCRdb shows in-frame clones only, minus some. The sample includes about 260,000 clones, around 21% of them seen just once. V was pared by 5 bases and J by 2 bases, with 15 bases between. CDR1 MNHEY and CDR2 SMNVEV come from the germline V gene (reference sequence). CDR3 length: 15 residues. With respect to this clone: Its matching antigen is unknown.

The receptor comes from a woman aged 40 to 49 with type 1 diabetes. Sequencing was carried out using naive CD4+ T cells from blood. The rearrangement joins TRBV27 to TRBJ1-1; perhaps TRBD1 as D (6 bases). CDR3 in amino acids: CASSPLGTPNTEAFF. CDR3 DNA: TGTGCCAGCAGTCCCTTAGGGACACCAAACACTGAAGCTTTCTTT.